Sequencing of this TCR beta chain was carried out in a study of blood T cell repertoires in COVID-19. Overall study context: Whether acute or convalescent, the COVID-19 samples came from the United States, Italy and Spain. T cells, B-cell-depleted T cells, or PBMCs provided the cDNA or gDNA that served as material.

As for this clone: A read error may produce the germline difference seen at one junction end.

The method was immunoSEQ multiplex PCR; TCRdb's version includes in-frame clones alone and lacks a portion of them. The sample yields 110,000 to 150,000 clones, 88% seen once. The CDR3 has 16 amino acids. CDR1 is MNHNS, CDR2 SASEGT, per germline. The V and J genes are TRBV6-1 and TRBJ1-2; no clear D. The sequence came from a man aged 45-60 years with active or convalescent COVID-19. Sequenced: peripheral blood. CDR3 sequence reads: CASREEAFYELSGYTF. The CDR3 DNA is TGTGCCAGCAGAGAAGAAGCTTTTTATGAACTAAGTGGCTACACCTTC.